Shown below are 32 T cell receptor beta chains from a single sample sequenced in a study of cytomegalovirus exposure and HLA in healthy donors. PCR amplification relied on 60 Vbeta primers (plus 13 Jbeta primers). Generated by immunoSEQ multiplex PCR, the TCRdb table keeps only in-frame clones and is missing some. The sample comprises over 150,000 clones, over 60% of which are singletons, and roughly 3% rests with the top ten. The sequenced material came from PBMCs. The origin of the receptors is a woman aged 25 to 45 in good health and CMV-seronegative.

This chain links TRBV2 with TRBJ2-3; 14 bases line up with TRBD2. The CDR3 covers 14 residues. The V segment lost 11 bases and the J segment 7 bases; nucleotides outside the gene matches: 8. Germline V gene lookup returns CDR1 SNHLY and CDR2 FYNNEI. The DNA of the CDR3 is TGTGCCTGTTGGACTAGCGGGGGGAAAAATACGCAGTATTTT. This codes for CACWTSGGKNTQYF.

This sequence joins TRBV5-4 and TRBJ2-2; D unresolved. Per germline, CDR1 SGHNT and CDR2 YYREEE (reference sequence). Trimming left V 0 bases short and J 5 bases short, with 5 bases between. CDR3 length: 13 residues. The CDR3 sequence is CASSLAGTGELFF. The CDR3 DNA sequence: TGTGCCAGCAGCTTGGCAGGTACCGGGGAGCTGTTTTTT.

The CDR3 sequence: CAWGTDSGNTIYF. Written as DNA, the CDR3 is TGTGCCTGGGGGACAGACTCTGGAAACACCATATATTTT. V and J are TRBV30 and TRBJ1-3, with 7 bases that match TRBD1. The CDR3 covers 13 residues. From germline, CDR1 is GTSNPN and CDR2 SVGIG (reference sequence). Trimming took 5 bases from V and 0 from J; bases not matched to a gene: 1.

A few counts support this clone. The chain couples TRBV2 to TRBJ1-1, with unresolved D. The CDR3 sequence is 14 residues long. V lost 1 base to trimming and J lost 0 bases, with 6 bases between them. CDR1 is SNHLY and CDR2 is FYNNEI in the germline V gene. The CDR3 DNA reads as TGTGCCAGCAGTGAAGGATACATGAACACTGAAGCTTTCTTT. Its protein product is CASSEGYMNTEAFF.

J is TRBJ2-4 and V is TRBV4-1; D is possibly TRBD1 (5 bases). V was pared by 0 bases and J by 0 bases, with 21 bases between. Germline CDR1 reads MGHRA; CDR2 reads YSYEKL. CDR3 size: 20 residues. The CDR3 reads CASSQEGVRYELQAKNIQYF. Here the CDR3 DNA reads TGCGCCAGCAGCCAAGAAGGGGTTAGGTACGAATTACAAGCCAAAAACATTCAGTACTTC.

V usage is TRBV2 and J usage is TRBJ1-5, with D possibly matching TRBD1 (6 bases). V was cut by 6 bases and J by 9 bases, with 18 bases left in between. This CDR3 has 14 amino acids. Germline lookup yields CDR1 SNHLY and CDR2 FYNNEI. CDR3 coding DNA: TGTGCCAGCAGGGGAGTCGGGGGGCACTGGCCCCAGCATTTT. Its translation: CASRGVGGHWPQHF.

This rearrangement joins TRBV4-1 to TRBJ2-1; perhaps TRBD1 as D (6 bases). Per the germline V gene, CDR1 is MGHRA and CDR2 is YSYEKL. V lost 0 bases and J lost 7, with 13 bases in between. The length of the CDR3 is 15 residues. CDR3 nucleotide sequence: TGCGCCAGCAGCCAAGAGGCCTACCAGGGGAATGAGCAGTTCTTC. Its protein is CASSQEAYQGNEQFF.

CDR3 in DNA: TGTGCCAGCAGTTTTAACCGCCAGATTGAGGGAGATACGCAGTATTTT. As protein: CASSFNRQIEGDTQYF. The chain employs TRBV28 and TRBJ2-3; tentative D call: TRBD2 (5 bases). The V gene lost 3 bases and the J gene lost 5 bases, with 18 bases spanning the gap. The CDR3 has 16 amino acids. CDR1 is MDHEN, CDR2 SYDVKM, per germline.

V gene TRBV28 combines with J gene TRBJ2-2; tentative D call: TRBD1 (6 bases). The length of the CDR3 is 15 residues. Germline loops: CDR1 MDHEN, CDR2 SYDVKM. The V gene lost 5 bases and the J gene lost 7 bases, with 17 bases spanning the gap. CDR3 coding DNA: TGTGCCAGCAGTCCAACGGATCAGGGGTTCGGGGAGCTGTTTTTT. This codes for CASSPTDQGFGELFF.

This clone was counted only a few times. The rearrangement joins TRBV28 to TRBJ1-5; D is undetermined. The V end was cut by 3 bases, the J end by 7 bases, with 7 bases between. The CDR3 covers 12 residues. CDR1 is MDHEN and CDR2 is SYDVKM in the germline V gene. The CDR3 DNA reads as TGTGCCAGCAGTTTGAGAGGGCAGCCCCAGCATTTT. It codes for CASSLRGQPQHF.

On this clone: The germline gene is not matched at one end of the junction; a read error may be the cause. This CDR3 is CSSSLLADTQYF. CDR3 sequence (DNA): TGTTCCAGCAGCCTACTAGCAGATACGCAGTATTTT. The rearrangement joins TRBV7-9 to TRBJ2-3; D is perhaps TRBD2 (5 bases). The germline CDR1 and CDR2 sequences are SEHNR and FQNEAQ (reference sequence). CDR3 length equals 12 residues.

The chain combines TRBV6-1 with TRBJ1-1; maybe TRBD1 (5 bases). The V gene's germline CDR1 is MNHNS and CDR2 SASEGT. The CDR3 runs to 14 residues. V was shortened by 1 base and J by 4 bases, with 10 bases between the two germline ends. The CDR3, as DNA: TGTGCCAGCAGTGAAGGGGGCCTTGGCACTGAAGCTTTCTTT. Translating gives CASSEGGLGTEAFF.

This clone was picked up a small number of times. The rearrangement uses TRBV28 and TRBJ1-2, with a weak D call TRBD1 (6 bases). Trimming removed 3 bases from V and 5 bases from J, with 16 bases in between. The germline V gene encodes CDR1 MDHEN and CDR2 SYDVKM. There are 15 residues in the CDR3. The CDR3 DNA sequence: TGTGCCAGCAGTTTGGGGGGGGCGAGGGGTTATGGCTACACCTTC. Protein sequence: CASSLGGARGYGYTF.

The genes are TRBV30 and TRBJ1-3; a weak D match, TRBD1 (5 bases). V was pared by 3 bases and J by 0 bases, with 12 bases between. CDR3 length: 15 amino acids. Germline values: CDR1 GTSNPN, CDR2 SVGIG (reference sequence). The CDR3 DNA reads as TGTGCCTGGAGCGTGGGGCAACTCTCTGGAAACACCATATATTTT. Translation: CAWSVGQLSGNTIYF.

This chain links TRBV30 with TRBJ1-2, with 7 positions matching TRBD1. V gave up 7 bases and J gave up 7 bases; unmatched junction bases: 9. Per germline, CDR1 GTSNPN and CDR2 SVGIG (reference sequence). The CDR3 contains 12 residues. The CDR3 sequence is CASNRGGGGYTF. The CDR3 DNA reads TGTGCCTCTAACAGGGGCGGAGGTGGCTACACCTTC. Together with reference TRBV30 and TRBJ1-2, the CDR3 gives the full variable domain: SQTIHQWPATLVQPVGSPLSLECTVEGTSNPNLYWYRQAAGRGLQLLFYSVGIGQISSEVPQNLSASRPQDRQFILSSKKLLLSDSGFYLCASNRGGGGYTFGSGTRLTVV.

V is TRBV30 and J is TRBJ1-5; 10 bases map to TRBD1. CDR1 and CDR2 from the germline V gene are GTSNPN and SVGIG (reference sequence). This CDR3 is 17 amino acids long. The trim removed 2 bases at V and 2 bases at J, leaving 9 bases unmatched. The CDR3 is CAWSPWTGGTGNQPQHF. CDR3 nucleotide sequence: TGTGCCTGGAGTCCGTGGACAGGGGGAACGGGCAATCAGCCCCAGCATTTT.

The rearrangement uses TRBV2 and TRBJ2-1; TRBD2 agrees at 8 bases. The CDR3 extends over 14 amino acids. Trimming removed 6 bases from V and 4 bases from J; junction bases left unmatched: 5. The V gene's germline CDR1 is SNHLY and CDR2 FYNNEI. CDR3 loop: CASRGLGSYNEQFF. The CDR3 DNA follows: TGTGCCAGCAGGGGACTAGGTTCGTACAATGAGCAGTTCTTC.

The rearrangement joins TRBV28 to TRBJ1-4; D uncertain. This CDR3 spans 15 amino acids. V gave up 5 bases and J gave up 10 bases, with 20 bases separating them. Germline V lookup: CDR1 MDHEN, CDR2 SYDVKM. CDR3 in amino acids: CASSAAGNGKVKLFF. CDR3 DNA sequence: TGTGCCAGCAGTGCGGCCGGGAACGGAAAAGTAAAACTGTTTTTT.

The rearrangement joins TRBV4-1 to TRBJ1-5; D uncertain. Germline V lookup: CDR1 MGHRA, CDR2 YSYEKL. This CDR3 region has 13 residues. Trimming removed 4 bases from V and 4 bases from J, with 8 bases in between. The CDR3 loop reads CASSLQFNQPQHF. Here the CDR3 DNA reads TGCGCCAGCAGCCTCCAATTTAATCAGCCCCAGCATTTT.

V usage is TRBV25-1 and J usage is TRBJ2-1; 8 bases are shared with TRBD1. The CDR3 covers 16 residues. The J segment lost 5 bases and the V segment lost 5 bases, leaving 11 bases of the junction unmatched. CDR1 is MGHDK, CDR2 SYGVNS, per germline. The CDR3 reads CASSPGQGGIDNEQFF. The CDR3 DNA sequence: TGTGCCAGCAGTCCTGGACAGGGAGGCATTGACAATGAGCAGTTCTTC.

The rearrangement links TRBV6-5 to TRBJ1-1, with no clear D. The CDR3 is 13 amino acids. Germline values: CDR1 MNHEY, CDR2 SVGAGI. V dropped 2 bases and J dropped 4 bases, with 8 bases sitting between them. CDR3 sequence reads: CASSYLYSTEAFF. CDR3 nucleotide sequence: TGTGCCAGCAGTTACCTGTATAGCACTGAAGCTTTCTTT.

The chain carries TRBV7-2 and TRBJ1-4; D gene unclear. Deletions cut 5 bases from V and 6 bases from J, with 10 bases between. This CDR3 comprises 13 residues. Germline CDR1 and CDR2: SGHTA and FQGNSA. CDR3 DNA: TGTGCCAGCAGCGAGAATCGTGATGAAAAACTGTTTTTT. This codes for CASSENRDEKLFF.

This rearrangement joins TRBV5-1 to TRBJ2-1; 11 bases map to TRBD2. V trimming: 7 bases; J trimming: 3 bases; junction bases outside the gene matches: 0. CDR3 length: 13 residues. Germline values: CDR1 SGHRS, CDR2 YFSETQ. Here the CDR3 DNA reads TGCGCCAGCGGGACTAGCGGCTACAATGAGCAGTTCTTC. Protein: CASGTSGYNEQFF.

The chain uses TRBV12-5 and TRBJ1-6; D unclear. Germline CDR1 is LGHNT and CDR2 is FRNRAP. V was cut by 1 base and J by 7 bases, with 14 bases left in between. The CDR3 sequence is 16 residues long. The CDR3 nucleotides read TGTGCTAGTGGTTTGGATGGTTGGAGGGCCAATTCACCCCTCCACTTT. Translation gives CASGLDGWRANSPLHF.

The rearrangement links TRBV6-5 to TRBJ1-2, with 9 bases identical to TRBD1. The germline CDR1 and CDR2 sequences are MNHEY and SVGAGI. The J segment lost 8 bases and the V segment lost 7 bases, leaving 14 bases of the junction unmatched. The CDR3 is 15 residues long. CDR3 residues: CASTTVQGAMGGYTF. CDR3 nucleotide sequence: TGTGCCAGCACGACCGTACAGGGGGCCATGGGCGGCTACACCTTC.

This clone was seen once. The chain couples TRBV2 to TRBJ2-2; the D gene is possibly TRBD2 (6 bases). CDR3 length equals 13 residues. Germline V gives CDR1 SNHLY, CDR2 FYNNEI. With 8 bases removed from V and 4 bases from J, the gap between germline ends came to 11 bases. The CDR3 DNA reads TGTGCCAGCTTGCAGGGAGGCACCGGGGAGCTGTTTTTT. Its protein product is CASLQGGTGELFF.

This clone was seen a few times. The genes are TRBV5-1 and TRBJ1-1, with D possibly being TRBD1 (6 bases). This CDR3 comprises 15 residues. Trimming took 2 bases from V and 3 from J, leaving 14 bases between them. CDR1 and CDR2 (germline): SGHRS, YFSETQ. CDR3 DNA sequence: TGCGCCAGCAGCTTTACAGGGATTAGGGACACTGAAGCTTTCTTT. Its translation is CASSFTGIRDTEAFF. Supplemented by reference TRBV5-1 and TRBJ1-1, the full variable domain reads KAGVTQTPRYLIKTRGQQVTLSCSPISGHRSVSWYQQTPGQGLQFLFEYFSETQRNKGNFPGRFSGRQFSNSRSEMNVSTLELGDSALYLCASSFTGIRDTEAFFGQGTRLTVV.

The CDR3 sequence is CASSLLGGDGEKLFF. CDR3 bases: TGTGCCAGCAGTTTATTAGGGGGCGATGGCGAAAAACTGTTTTTT. This sequence joins TRBV28 and TRBJ1-4; 7 bases are a match to TRBD1. V shed 1 base and J 8 bases; nucleotides not matched to a gene: 7. CDR3 length: 15 residues. Germline CDR1 is MDHEN and CDR2 is SYDVKM.

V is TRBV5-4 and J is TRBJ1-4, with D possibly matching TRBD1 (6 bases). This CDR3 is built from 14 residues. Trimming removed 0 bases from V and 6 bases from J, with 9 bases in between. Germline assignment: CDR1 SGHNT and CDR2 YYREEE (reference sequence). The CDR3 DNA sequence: TGTGCCAGCAGCTTGGGGGGGCGCGATGAAAAACTGTTTTTT. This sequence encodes CASSLGGRDEKLFF. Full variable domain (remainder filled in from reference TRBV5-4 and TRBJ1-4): ETGVTQSPTHLIKTRGQQVTLRCSSQSGHNTVSWYQQALGQGPQFIFQYYREEENGRGNFPPRFSGLQFPNYSSELNVNALELDDSALYLCASSLGGRDEKLFFGSGTQLSVL.

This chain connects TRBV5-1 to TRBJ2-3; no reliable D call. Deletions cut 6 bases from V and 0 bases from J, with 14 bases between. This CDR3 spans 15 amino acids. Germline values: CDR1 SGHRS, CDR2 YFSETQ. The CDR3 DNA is TGCGCCAGCAAATACACGGCGGTAAGCACAGATACGCAGTATTTT. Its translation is CASKYTAVSTDTQYF. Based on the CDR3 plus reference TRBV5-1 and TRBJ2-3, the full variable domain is KAGVTQTPRYLIKTRGQQVTLSCSPISGHRSVSWYQQTPGQGLQFLFEYFSETQRNKGNFPGRFSGRQFSNSRSEMNVSTLELGDSALYLCASKYTAVSTDTQYFGPGTRLTVL.

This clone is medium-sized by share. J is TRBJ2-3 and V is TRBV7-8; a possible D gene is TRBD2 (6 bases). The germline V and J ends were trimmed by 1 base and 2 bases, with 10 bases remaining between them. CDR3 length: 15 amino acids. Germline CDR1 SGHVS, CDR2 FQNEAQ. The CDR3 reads CASSLDGGATDTQYF. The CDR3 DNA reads TGTGCCAGCAGCTTAGATGGAGGGGCCACAGATACGCAGTATTTT.

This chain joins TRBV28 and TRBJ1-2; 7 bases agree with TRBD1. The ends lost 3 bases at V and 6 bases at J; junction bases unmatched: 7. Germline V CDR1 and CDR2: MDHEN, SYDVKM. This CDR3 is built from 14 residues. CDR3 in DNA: TGTGCCAGCAGTTTTCGGGACAGAGTAAATGGCTACACCTTC. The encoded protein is CASSFRDRVNGYTF.